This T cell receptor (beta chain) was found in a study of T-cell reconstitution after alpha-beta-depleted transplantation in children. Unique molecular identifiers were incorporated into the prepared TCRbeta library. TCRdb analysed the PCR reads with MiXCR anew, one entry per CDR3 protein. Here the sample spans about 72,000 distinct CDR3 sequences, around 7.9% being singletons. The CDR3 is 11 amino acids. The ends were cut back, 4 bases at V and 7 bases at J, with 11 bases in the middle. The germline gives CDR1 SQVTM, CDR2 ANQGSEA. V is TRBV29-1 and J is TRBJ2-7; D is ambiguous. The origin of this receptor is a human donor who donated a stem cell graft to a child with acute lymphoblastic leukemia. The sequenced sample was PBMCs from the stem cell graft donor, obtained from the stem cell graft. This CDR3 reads CSVGHPSEQYF. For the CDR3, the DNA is TGCAGCGTTGGACACCCTAGTGAGCAGTACTTC.